Below, one T cell receptor (beta chain) is given with its context. These data belong to a study of cytomegalovirus exposure and HLA in healthy donors. V was trimmed by 5 bases and J by 1 base, leaving 15 bases between them. This CDR3 has 16 residues. Germline V gives CDR1 KGHSH, CDR2 LQKENI. Sequencing was performed with immunoSEQ multiplex PCR; in TCRdb, only in-frame clones are kept and a portion is missing. The profile shows some 220,000 clones, about 89% of them singletons. The chain combines TRBV18 with TRBJ1-3; D not certain. The sequenced sample was PBMCs. The TCR was taken from a woman between 18 and 30 years old in good health and CMV-seronegative. CDR3 sequence reads: CASSDRHDVSGNTIYF. In DNA form, the CDR3 reads TGTGCCAGCTCAGACCGACACGACGTATCTGGAAACACCATATATTTT.